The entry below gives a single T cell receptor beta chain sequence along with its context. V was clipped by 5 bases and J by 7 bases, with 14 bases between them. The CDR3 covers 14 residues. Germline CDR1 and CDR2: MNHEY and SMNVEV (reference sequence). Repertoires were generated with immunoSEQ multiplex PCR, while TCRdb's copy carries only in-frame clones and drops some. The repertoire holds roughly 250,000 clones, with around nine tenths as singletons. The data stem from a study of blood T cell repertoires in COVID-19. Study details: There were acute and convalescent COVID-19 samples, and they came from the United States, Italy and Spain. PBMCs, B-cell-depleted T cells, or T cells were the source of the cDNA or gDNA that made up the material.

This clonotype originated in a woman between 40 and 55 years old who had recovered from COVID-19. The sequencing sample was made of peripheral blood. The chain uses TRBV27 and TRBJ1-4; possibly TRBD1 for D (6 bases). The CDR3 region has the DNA TGTGCCAGCAGTCCAAGGACAGCCCTTGAAAAACTGTTTTTT. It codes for CASSPRTALEKLFF. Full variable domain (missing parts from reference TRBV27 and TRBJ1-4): EAQVTQNPRYLITVTGKKLTVTCSQNMNHEYMSWYRQDPGLGLRQIYYSMNVEVTDKGDVPEGYKVSRKEKRNFPLILESPSPNQTSLYFCASSPRTALEKLFFGSGTQLSVL.